The clone carrying this T cell receptor beta chain showed up just once. Germline CDR1 is LNHDA and CDR2 is SQIVND (reference sequence). Deletions cut 3 bases from V and 4 bases from J, with 18 bases between. The CDR3 sequence is 16 residues long. This entry comes from a study of cytomegalovirus exposure and HLA in healthy donors. Both 60 Vbeta primers and 13 Jbeta primers went into the PCR. TCRdb's copy holds only in-frame clones and misses some; the assay was immunoSEQ multiplex PCR. This repertoire shows over 200,000 clones, around 88% found once; its top ten account for 0.9% to 1.1%. The sample consisted of PBMCs. The chain recombines TRBV19 with TRBJ1-1; D is possibly TRBD1 (5 bases). The origin of this receptor is a woman under 30 in good health and CMV-seronegative. The CDR3 region has the DNA TGTGCCAGTAGTATTGGTCTGGGGGGGGGTGGCACTGAAGCTTTCTTT. Residues: CASSIGLGGGGTEAFF.